What follows are 23 T cell receptor beta chains derived from one specimen sequenced in a study of cytomegalovirus exposure and HLA in healthy donors. TCRdb keeps only in-frame clones here, not all; method: immunoSEQ multiplex PCR. The table records 180,000 or so clones, 80% to 90% of them present only once. Sample: PBMCs. The receptors were gathered from a woman younger than 45 in good health and CMV-seropositive.

This clone was recorded only once. The gene calls are TRBV18 and TRBJ2-1; 7 bases agree with TRBD2. J was trimmed by 7 bases and V by 6 bases; bases with no gene match: 6. The germline gives CDR1 KGHSH, CDR2 LQKENI. The CDR3 runs to 13 residues. CDR3 nucleotide sequence: TGTGCCAGCTCCCCCAACGGGAGGAATGAGCAGTTCTTC. Translated, it gives CASSPNGRNEQFF.

The chain uses TRBV4-2 and TRBJ2-1; tentatively, D is TRBD1 (6 bases). The CDR3 has 18 amino acids. Germline assignment: CDR1 LGHNA and CDR2 YNFKEQ. Trimming took 0 bases from V and 1 from J, leaving 16 bases between them. The CDR3 DNA sequence: TGTGCCAGCAGCCAAGATCCCCTATCAGGGGTTTCCTACAATGAGCAGTTCTTC. Protein product: CASSQDPLSGVSYNEQFF.

The chain carries TRBV5-4 and TRBJ2-7, with 9 bases matching TRBD2. CDR1 and CDR2 (germline): SGHNT, YYREEE (reference sequence). The V segment lost 0 bases and the J segment 6 bases; nucleotides outside the gene matches: 4. This CDR3 is built from 14 residues. For the CDR3, the DNA is TGTGCCAGCAGCTTGGCGGGCGGGAGGGTCGAGCAGTACTTC. It specifies CASSLAGGRVEQYF. Full variable domain (remainder filled in from reference TRBV5-4 and TRBJ2-7): ETGVTQSPTHLIKTRGQQVTLRCSSQSGHNTVSWYQQALGQGPQFIFQYYREEENGRGNFPPRFSGLQFPNYSSELNVNALELDDSALYLCASSLAGGRVEQYFGPGTRLTVT.

The V gene is TRBV29-1, the J gene TRBJ2-1; TRBD1 matches 8 bases. V shed 7 bases and J 10 bases; nucleotides not matched to a gene: 9. Germline assignment: CDR1 SQVTM and CDR2 ANQGSEA. The CDR3 runs to 12 residues. CDR3 protein: CSGRTGPQEQFF. CDR3 bases: TGCAGCGGGCGGACAGGGCCCCAGGAGCAGTTCTTC.

This rearrangement joins TRBV28 to TRBJ1-5; the D gene is possibly TRBD1 (5 bases). The CDR3 totals 13 residues. V lost 10 bases to trimming and J lost 15 bases, with 25 bases between them. Germline V lookup: CDR1 MDHEN, CDR2 SYDVKM. The DNA for the CDR3 is TGTGCCACAACGGGTATGCTGAATCTAGACAGGCATTTT. It codes for CATTGMLNLDRHF.

This clone was counted only a few times. The chain uses TRBV6-5 and TRBJ1-2, with a tentative D call TRBD1 (5 bases). The CDR3 is 13 amino acids. Between the trimmed V and J ends, which lost 6 bases and 8 bases, there was a span of 16 bases. Germline loops: CDR1 MNHEY, CDR2 SVGAGI. The CDR3 here is CASRDIGSWGYTF. CDR3 coding DNA: TGTGCCAGCAGGGACATCGGCAGCTGGGGCTACACCTTC.

The rearrangement links TRBV5-1 to TRBJ2-1; 7 nucleotides align to TRBD2. CDR3 length: 16 residues. J was trimmed by 8 bases and V by 4 bases; bases with no gene match: 15. Germline V CDR1 and CDR2: SGHRS, YFSETQ. In nucleotides, the CDR3 is TGCGCCAGCAGCCGCGTGGCGGGAGCCAACCGGGATGAGCAGTTCTTC. It yields the protein CASSRVAGANRDEQFF.

This chain links TRBV11-2 with TRBJ2-7, with D maybe TRBD2 (6 bases). V lost 5 bases to trimming and J lost 2 bases, with 16 bases between them. The CDR3 spans 15 residues. Germline loops: CDR1 SGHAT, CDR2 FQNNGV. The CDR3 region is CASSDRLENTYEQYF. Written as DNA, the CDR3 is TGTGCCAGCAGCGACCGACTAGAGAATACCTACGAGCAGTACTTC.

This clone showed up just a few times. V and J are TRBV2 and TRBJ2-2, with D maybe TRBD1 (5 bases). The CDR3 spans 13 residues. The V end lost 7 bases, the J end lost 7 bases, and 13 bases lay between the germline ends. Germline CDR1 is SNHLY and CDR2 is FYNNEI. The CDR3 DNA reads as TGTGCCAGCACACAGGCATACGGCGGGGAGCTGTTTTTT. Its protein product is CASTQAYGGELFF.

The chain joins TRBV5-1 to TRBJ1-2, with D possibly TRBD1 on 6 matching bases. The V gene's germline CDR1 is SGHRS and CDR2 YFSETQ. CDR3 size: 14 residues. V lost 0 bases to trimming and J lost 8 bases, with 14 bases between them. The CDR3 spells CASSLGNREGGYTF. The DNA of the CDR3 is TGCGCCAGCAGCTTGGGGAACAGGGAGGGCGGCTACACCTTC.

The gene calls are TRBV19 and TRBJ2-7; perhaps TRBD2 as D (7 bases). Looked up from germline, CDR1 is LNHDA and CDR2 is SQIVND (reference sequence). V was shortened by 5 bases and J by 2 bases, with 10 bases between the two germline ends. The CDR3 spans 13 residues. DNA of the CDR3: TGTGCCAGTAGTGGGGGGGCGACCTACGAGCAGTACTTC. Encoded protein: CASSGGATYEQYF. Combining the CDR3 with reference TRBV19 and TRBJ2-7 gives the whole variable domain DGGITQSPKYLFRKEGQNVTLSCEQNLNHDAMYWYRQDPGQGLRLIYYSQIVNDFQKGDIAEGYSVSREKKESFPLTVTSAQKNPTAFYLCASSGGATYEQYFGPGTRLTVT.

This clone was detected once. The chain employs TRBV6-5 and TRBJ1-1, with D maybe TRBD1 (6 bases). V was shortened by 6 bases and J by 7 bases, with 12 bases between the two germline ends. Germline lookup yields CDR1 MNHEY and CDR2 SVGAGI. The CDR3 covers 12 residues. Here the CDR3 reads CASSSGQNEAFF. As DNA, the CDR3 is TGTGCCAGCAGCTCCGGACAGAATGAAGCTTTCTTT.

In its sample, this clone was seen once. The chain is built from TRBV28 and TRBJ1-1; perhaps TRBD1 as D (5 bases). In germline, CDR1 is MDHEN, CDR2 SYDVKM. The CDR3 length is 15 residues. With 6 bases removed from V and 2 bases from J, the gap between germline ends came to 16 bases. CDR3 amino acids: CASRRTVGGNTEAFF. CDR3 nucleotides: TGTGCCAGCAGACGAACTGTCGGGGGTAACACTGAAGCTTTCTTT.

The V and J genes are TRBV10-3 and TRBJ2-7; D is ambiguous. Germline V CDR1 and CDR2: ENHRY, SYGVKD. This CDR3 has 14 amino acids. V lost 0 bases and J 1 base, leaving 7 bases between the germline ends. CDR3 bases: TGTGCCATCAGTGAGTCTGCGGAATCCTACGAGCAGTACTTC. Translation gives CAISESAESYEQYF.

The chain employs TRBV10-1 and TRBJ2-5; a weak D match, TRBD1 (5 bases). The CDR3 spans 13 residues. Trimming took 5 bases from V and 2 from J, leaving 9 bases between them. Germline V gene lookup returns CDR1 WNHNN and CDR2 SYGVQD (reference sequence). CDR3 sequence reads: CASSYDSQETQYF. CDR3 DNA: TGCGCCAGCAGTTATGACAGTCAAGAGACCCAGTACTTC.

The rearrangement uses TRBV29-1 and TRBJ2-3; 7 bases align to TRBD1. J lost 4 bases, V lost 6 bases, and 13 bases had no gene match. This CDR3 region has 15 residues. The germline V gene encodes CDR1 SQVTM and CDR2 ANQGSEA. Written as DNA, the CDR3 is TGCAGCGTCGAGGGGGCTATGACTTCGGCAGATACGCAGTATTTT. Translated, it gives CSVEGAMTSADTQYF.

V is TRBV5-1 and J is TRBJ2-1, with D tentatively TRBD2 (5 bases). The CDR3 spans 15 residues. The V gene lost 0 bases and the J gene lost 0 bases, with 7 bases spanning the gap. CDR1 and CDR2 (germline): SGHRS, YFSETQ. CDR3 sequence (DNA): TGCGCCAGCAGCTTGGCCACTAGCTCCTACAATGAGCAGTTCTTC. It yields the protein CASSLATSSYNEQFF.

The rearrangement joins TRBV6-5 to TRBJ1-2; a weak D match, TRBD1 (5 bases). The CDR3 spans 14 residues. V lost 6 bases, J lost 7 bases, and 18 bases lay in between. Per germline, CDR1 MNHEY and CDR2 SVGAGI. CDR3: CASRGRVTLSGYTF. In DNA form, the CDR3 reads TGTGCCAGCAGGGGCAGGGTCACGCTGTCTGGCTACACCTTC.

J is TRBJ1-2 and V is TRBV29-1; no definite D call. Germline-derived CDR1 and CDR2 are SQVTM and ANQGSEA. This CDR3 has 12 amino acids. The V and J ends lost 6 bases and 4 bases respectively, with 12 bases between them. CDR3 in amino acids: CSVPLGPYGYTF. The CDR3 nucleotides read TGCAGCGTGCCACTCGGTCCCTATGGCTACACCTTC. The full variable domain, completed using reference TRBV29-1 and TRBJ1-2, is SAVISQKPSRDICQRGTSLTIQCQVDSQVTMMFWYRQQPGQSLTLIATANQGSEATYESGFVIDKFPISRPNLTFSTLTVSNMSPEDSSIYLCSVPLGPYGYTFGSGTRLTVV.

A word on this clone: The same CDR3 arises from other DNA sequences in this sample as well. This chain links TRBV6-1 with TRBJ2-5, with D tentatively TRBD1 (6 bases). Germline CDR1 is MNHNS and CDR2 is SASEGT. The CDR3 is 12 amino acids. With 2 bases removed from V and 5 bases from J, the gap between germline ends came to 6 bases. This CDR3 reads CASSERGETQYF. DNA for the CDR3: TGTGCCAGCAGTGAAAGGGGGGAGACCCAGTACTTC.

The chain uses TRBV5-6 and TRBJ2-1; a possible D gene is TRBD1 (5 bases). Trimming removed 6 bases from V and 6 bases from J, with 13 bases in between. This CDR3 spans 13 amino acids. Germline V gene sequence: CDR1 SGHDT, CDR2 YYEEEE. CDR3 DNA: TGTGCCAGCACCTTCGTCCAGGGCAATGAGCAGTTCTTC. Amino acids: CASTFVQGNEQFF.

V gene TRBV7-2 combines with J gene TRBJ1-5; 7 bases align to TRBD1. The CDR3 is 13 residues long. Germline values: CDR1 SGHTA, CDR2 FQGNSA. Trimming took 7 bases from V and 7 from J; bases not matched to a gene: 7. CDR3 sequence: CASNRDSLQPQHF. In DNA form, the CDR3 reads TGTGCCAGCAACCGGGACAGTCTGCAGCCCCAGCATTTT.

This clone was counted once. This chain links TRBV7-9 with TRBJ1-1; possibly TRBD1 for D (6 bases). The CDR3 sequence is 14 residues long. V lost 2 bases to trimming and J lost 5 bases, with 12 bases between them. CDR1 and CDR2 from the germline V gene are SEHNR and FQNEAQ (reference sequence). The CDR3 reads CASSLSAGETEAFF. CDR3 bases: TGTGCCAGCAGCTTATCCGCAGGGGAGACTGAAGCTTTCTTT.